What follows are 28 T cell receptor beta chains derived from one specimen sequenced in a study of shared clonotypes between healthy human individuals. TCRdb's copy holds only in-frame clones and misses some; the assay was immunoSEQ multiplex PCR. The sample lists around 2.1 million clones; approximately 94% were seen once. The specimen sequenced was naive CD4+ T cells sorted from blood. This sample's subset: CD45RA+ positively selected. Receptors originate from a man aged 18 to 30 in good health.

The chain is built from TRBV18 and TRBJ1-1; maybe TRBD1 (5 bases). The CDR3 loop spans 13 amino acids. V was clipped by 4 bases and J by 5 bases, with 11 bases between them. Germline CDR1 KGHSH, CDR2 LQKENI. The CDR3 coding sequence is TGTGCCAGCTCACAGAGACAGTTGACTGAAGCTTTCTTT. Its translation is CASSQRQLTEAFF.

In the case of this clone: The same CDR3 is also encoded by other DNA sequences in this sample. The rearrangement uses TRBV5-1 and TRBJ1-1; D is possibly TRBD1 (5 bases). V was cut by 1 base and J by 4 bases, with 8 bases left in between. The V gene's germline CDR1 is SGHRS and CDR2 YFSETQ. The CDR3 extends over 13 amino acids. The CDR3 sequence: CASSLRRGTEAFF. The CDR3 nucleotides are TGCGCCAGCAGCTTGAGGAGGGGCACTGAAGCTTTCTTT.

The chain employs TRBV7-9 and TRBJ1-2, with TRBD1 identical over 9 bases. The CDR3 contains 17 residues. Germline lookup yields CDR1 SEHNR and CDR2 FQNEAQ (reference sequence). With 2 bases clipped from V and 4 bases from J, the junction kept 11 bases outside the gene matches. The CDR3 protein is CASSLQRTGGGGYGYTF. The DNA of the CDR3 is TGTGCCAGCAGCTTACAGAGAACAGGGGGCGGTGGCTATGGCTACACCTTC.

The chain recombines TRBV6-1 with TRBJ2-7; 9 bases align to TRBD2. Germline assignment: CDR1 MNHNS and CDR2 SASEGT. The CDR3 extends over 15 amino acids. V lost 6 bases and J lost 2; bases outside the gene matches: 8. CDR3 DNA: TGTGCCAGCAGGCTAGCGGGATCCGCCCCCTACGAGCAGTACTTC. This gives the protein CASRLAGSAPYEQYF.

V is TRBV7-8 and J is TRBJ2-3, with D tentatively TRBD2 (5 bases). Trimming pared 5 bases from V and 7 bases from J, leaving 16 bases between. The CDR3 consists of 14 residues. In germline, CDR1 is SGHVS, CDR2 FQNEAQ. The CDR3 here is CASSPAGRANTQYF. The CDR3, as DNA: TGTGCCAGCAGCCCCGCGGGCCGAGCGAATACGCAGTATTTT.

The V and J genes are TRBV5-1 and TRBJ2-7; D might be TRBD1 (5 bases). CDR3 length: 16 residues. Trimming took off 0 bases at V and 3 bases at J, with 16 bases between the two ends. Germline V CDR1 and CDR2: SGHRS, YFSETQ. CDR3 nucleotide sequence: TGCGCCAGCAGCTTGGCAACAGGCGTTCCCCTCTACGAGCAGTACTTC. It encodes CASSLATGVPLYEQYF.

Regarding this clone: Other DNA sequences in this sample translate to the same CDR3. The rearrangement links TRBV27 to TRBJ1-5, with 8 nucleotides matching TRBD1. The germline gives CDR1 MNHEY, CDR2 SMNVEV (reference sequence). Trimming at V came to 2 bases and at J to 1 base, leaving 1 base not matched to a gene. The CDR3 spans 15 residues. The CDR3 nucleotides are TGTGCCAGCAGTTTAACAGGGGGAAGCAATCAGCCCCAGCATTTT. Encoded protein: CASSLTGGSNQPQHF.

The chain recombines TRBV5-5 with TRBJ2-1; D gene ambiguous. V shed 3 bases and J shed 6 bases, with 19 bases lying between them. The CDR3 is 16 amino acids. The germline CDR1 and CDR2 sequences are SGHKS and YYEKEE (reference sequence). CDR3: CASSSRVSGTPNEQFF. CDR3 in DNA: TGTGCCAGCAGCTCCCGAGTGTCGGGTACTCCCAATGAGCAGTTCTTC. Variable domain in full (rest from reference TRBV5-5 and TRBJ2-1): DAGVTQSPTHLIKTRGQQVTLRCSPISGHKSVSWYQQVLGQGPQFIFQYYEKEERGRGNFPDRFSARQFPNYSSELNVNALLLGDSALYLCASSSRVSGTPNEQFFGPGTRLTVL.

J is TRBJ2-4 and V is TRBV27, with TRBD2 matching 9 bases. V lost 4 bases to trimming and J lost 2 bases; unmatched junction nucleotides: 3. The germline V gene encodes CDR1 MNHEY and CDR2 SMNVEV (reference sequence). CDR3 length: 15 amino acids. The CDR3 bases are TGTGCCAGCAGTTCAGCGGGGGGTTCCAAAAACATTCAGTACTTC. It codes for CASSSAGGSKNIQYF.

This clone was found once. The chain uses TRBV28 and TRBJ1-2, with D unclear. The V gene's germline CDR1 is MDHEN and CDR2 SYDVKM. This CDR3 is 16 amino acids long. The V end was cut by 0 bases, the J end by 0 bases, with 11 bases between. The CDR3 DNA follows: TGTGCCAGCAGTTTATGGATGGGCAGTACTAACTATGGCTACACCTTC. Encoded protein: CASSLWMGSTNYGYTF.

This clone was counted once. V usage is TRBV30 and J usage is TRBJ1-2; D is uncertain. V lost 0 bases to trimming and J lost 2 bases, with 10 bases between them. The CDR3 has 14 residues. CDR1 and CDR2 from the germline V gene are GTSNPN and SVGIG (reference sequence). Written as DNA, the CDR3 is TGTGCCTGGAGTGTACTGGCAGAAAACTATGGCTACACCTTC. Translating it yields CAWSVLAENYGYTF.

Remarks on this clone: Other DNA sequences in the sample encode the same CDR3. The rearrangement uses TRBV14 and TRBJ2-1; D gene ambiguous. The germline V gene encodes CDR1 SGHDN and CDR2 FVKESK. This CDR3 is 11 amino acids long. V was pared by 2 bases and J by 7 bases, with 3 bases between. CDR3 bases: TGTGCCAGCAGCCAACTTAATGAGCAGTTCTTC. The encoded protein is CASSQLNEQFF.

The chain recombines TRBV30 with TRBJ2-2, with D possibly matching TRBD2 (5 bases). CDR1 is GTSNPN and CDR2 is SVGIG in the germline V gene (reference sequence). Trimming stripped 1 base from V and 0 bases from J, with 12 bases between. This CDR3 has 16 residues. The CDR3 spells CAWSARWETNTGELFF. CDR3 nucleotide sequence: TGTGCCTGGAGTGCCAGGTGGGAGACGAACACCGGGGAGCTGTTTTTT.

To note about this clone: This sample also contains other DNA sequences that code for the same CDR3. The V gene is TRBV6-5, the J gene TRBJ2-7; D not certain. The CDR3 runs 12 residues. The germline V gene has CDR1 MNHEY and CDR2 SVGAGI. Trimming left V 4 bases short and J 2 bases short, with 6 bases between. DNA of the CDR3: TGTGCCAGCAGTTCCGACACCTACGAGCAGTACTTC. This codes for CASSSDTYEQYF.

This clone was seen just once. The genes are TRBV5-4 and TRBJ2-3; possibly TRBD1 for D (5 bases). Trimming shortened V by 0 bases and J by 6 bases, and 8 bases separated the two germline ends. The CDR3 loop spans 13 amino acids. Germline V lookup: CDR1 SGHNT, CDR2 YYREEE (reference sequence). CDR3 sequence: CASSLGGDDTQYF. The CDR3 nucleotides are TGTGCCAGCAGCTTGGGGGGCGACGATACGCAGTATTTT.

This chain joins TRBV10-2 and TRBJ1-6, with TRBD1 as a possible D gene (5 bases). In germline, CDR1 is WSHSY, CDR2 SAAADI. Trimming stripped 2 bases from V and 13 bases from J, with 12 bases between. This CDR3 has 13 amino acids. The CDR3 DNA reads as TGCGCCAGCAGTGAGGGCAGCCGGGGGCCCCTCCACTTT. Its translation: CASSEGSRGPLHF.

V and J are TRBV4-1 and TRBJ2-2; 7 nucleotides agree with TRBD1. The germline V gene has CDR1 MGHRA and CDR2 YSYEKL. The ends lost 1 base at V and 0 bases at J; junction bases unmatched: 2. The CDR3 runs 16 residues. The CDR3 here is CASSQAGGANTGELFF. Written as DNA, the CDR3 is TGCGCCAGCAGCCAAGCAGGGGGAGCGAACACCGGGGAGCTGTTTTTT.

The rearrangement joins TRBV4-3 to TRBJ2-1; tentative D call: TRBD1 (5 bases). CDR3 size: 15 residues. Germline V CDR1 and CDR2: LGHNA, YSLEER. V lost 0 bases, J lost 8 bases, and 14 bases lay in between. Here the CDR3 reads CASSQDIARVDEQFF. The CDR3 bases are TGCGCCAGCAGCCAAGATATTGCCAGGGTCGATGAGCAGTTCTTC.

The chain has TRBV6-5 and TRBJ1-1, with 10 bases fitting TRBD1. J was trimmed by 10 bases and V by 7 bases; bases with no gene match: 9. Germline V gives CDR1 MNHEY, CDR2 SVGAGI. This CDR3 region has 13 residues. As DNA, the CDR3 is TGTGCCAGCACCCCAGACAGGGGGCTAGGAGCTTTCTTT. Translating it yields CASTPDRGLGAFF.

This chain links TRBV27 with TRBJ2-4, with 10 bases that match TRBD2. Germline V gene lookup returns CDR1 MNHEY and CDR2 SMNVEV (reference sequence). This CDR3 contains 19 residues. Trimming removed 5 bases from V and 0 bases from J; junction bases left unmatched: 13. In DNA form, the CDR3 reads TGTGCCAGCAGTCCATATAGACTAGCGGGTGCGCTAGCCAAAAACATTCAGTACTTC. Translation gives CASSPYRLAGALAKNIQYF.

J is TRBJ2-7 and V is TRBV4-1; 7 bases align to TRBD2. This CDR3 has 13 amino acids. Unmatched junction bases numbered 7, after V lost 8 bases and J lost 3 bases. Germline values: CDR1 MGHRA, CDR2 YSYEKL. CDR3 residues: CASGRGVGYEQYF. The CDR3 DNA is TGCGCCAGCGGTCGGGGGGTGGGCTACGAGCAGTACTTC.

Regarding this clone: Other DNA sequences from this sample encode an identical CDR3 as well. CDR3 sequence (DNA): TGTGCCTGGAGGGGGACAGGGAAGAATTCACCCCTCCACTTT. This encodes CAWRGTGKNSPLHF. The chain is built from TRBV30 and TRBJ1-6; 9 nucleotides match TRBD1. V dropped 3 bases and J dropped 7; count of bases not matched to a gene: 4. Germline V gives CDR1 GTSNPN, CDR2 SVGIG (reference sequence). CDR3 size: 14 residues.

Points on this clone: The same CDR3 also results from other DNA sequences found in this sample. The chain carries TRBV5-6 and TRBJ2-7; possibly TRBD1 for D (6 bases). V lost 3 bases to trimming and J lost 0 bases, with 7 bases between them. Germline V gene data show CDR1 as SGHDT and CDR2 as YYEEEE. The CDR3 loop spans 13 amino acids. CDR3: CASSSGVSYEQYF. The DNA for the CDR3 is TGTGCCAGCAGCTCAGGGGTCTCCTACGAGCAGTACTTC.

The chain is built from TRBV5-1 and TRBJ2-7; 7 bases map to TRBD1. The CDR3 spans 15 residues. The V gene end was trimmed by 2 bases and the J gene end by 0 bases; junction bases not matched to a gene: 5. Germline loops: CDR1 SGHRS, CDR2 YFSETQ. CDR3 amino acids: CASSFSTGNSYEQYF. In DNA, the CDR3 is TGCGCCAGCAGCTTTTCGACAGGGAACTCCTACGAGCAGTACTTC.

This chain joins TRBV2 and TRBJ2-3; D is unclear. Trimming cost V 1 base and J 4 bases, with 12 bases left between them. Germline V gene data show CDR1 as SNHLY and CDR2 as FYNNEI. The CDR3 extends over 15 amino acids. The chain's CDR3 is CASSEGPNVPDTQYF. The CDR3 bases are TGTGCCAGCAGTGAAGGACCGAATGTCCCAGATACGCAGTATTTT.

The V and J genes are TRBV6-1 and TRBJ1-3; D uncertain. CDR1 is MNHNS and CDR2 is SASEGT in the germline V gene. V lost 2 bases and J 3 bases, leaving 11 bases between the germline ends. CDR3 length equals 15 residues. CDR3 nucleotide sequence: TGTGCCAGCAGTGAAACGGGGAGAGGTGGAAACACCATATATTTT. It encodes CASSETGRGGNTIYF.

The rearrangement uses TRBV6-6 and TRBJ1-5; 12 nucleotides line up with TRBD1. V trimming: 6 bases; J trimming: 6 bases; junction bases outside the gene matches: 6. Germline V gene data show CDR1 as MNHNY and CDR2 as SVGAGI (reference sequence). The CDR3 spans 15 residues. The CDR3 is CASRGGQGASQPQHF. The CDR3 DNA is TGTGCCAGCAGAGGGGGACAGGGGGCTAGTCAGCCCCAGCATTTT.

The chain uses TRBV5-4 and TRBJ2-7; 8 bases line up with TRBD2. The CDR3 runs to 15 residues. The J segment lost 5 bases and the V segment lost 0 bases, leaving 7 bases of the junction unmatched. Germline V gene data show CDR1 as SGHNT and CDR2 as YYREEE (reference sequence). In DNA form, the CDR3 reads TGTGCCAGCAGCTTGGTAGCGGGGCGGGCTAACGAGCAGTACTTC. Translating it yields CASSLVAGRANEQYF. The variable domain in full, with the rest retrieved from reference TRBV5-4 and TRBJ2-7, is ETGVTQSPTHLIKTRGQQVTLRCSSQSGHNTVSWYQQALGQGPQFIFQYYREEENGRGNFPPRFSGLQFPNYSSELNVNALELDDSALYLCASSLVAGRANEQYFGPGTRLTVT.